This TCR beta chain appears in the sequencing data of a study of blood T cell repertoires in COVID-19. Generated by immunoSEQ multiplex PCR, the TCRdb table keeps only in-frame clones and is missing some. The sample lists some 68,000 clones, roughly 89% occurring once. V was trimmed by 3 bases and J by 1 base, leaving 9 bases between them. Germline CDR1 ENHRY, CDR2 SYGVKD. The CDR3 extends over 15 amino acids. Sequenced: peripheral blood. This TCR was sampled from a man aged 45-65 years with active COVID-19. The chain carries TRBV10-3 and TRBJ2-2, with TRBD2 as a possible D gene (5 bases). The CDR3 nucleotides read TGTGCCATCAGTGACCAAGCGGTGAACACCGGGGAGCTGTTTTTT. Translating gives CAISDQAVNTGELFF.